The present T cell receptor (beta chain) was sequenced within a study of CD8 T cells in ankylosing spondylitis. Findings and caveats of the study: Characteristic of ankylosing spondylitis blood, it appeared, was a TCR beta motif comprising several highly homologous variants. Relatively rare in peripheral blood, disease-linked clones were also CD8+.

As regards this clonotype: What it binds is not known.

The CDR3 contains 15 residues. Trimming cost V 5 bases and J 0 bases; bases outside gene matches: 5. Germline loops: CDR1 SGHTA, CDR2 FQGNSA. Making the TCR beta libraries involved quantitative 5'-RACE with molecular barcodes. TCRdb re-analysed the 5' RACE reads in MiXCR, keeping a single row per CDR3 protein. The profile covers about 200,000 distinct CDR3 sequences, with roughly 26% appearing a single time and 6.6% taken by the ten largest. This receptor was obtained from a male donor with ankylosing spondylitis or in good health (not recorded which). The rearrangement joins TRBV7-2 to TRBJ2-3, with TRBD1 identical over 7 bases. The sample was blood, either unsorted or a sorted T cell fraction (not recorded which). CDR3 amino acids: CASSPIRGSTDTQYF. CDR3 DNA sequence: TGTGCCAGCAGCCCCATCAGGGGGAGCACAGATACGCAGTATTTT.